This entry lists 13 T cell receptor delta chains sequenced from one sample in a study of gamma-delta chains in newborns, infants, children. TCRdb used CATT to re-call clones from the reads. The data contain 10,000 or so delta-chain clones, roughly 20% of them seen just once; the ten biggest clones take up about 4.2%. Sequenced input: blood. The receptors come from a child who was a newborn, infant or young child, either healthy, febrile or measles-vaccinated (not recorded which).

This clone is medium-sized. This chain joins TRAV29/DV5 and TRDJ1; D perhaps matches TRDD3 (5 bases). The germline V gene encodes CDR1 NSMFDY and CDR2 ISSIKDK. The CDR3 is 21 amino acids. The V end was cut by 0 bases, the J end by 0 bases, with 30 bases between. CDR3 loop: CAASAAQFPGAPSTYTDKLIF. The CDR3 DNA reads TGTGCAGCAAGCGCGGCCCAGTTTCCGGGGGCCCCCTCCACGTACACCGATAAACTCATCTTT. Together with reference TRAV29/DV5 and TRDJ1, the CDR3 gives the full variable domain: DQQVKQNSPSLSVQEGRISILNCDYTNSMFDYFLWYKKYPAEGPTFLISISSIKDKNEDGRFTVFLNKSAKHLSLHIVPSQPGDSAVYFCAASAAQFPGAPSTYTDKLIFGKGTRVTVEP.

The chain combines TRDV2 with TRDJ1, with TRDD3 matching over 7 bases. The CDR3 covers 16 residues. The V segment lost 1 base and the J segment 1 base; nucleotides outside the gene matches: 8. Germline assignment: CDR1 GEAIGNYY and CDR2 EKD. CDR3 nucleotides: TGTGCCTGTGACACGTTGTGGGATACAACCACCGATAAACTCATCTTT. It translates to CACDTLWDTTTDKLIF.

In this sample, this clone is medium-sized. The chain couples TRDV2 to TRDJ3; 12 bases match TRDD3. The CDR3 runs to 20 residues. Germline values: CDR1 GEAIGNYY, CDR2 EKD. J lost 1 base, V lost 3 bases, and 9 bases had no gene match. The CDR3 nucleotides are TGTGCCTGTGACCCCGTACTGGGGGATACCCATTCCTGGGACACCCGACAGATGTTTTTC. Translated, it gives CACDPVLGDTHSWDTRQMFF.

This clone appeared a few times. The chain is built from TRDV2 and TRDJ1, with D tentatively TRDD2 or TRDD3 (5 bases each). Germline values: CDR1 GEAIGNYY, CDR2 EKD. V shed 3 bases and J shed 5 bases, with 27 bases lying between them. CDR3 size: 18 residues. Written as DNA, the CDR3 is TGTGCCTGTGACTCCCTGGGCTTCCATGGGAGGTACGGGGATAAACTCATCTTT. Protein product: CACDSLGFHGRYGDKLIF.

On this clone itself: Since a much larger clone is just one base distant, this may be a read error. CDR3 sequence (DNA): TGTGCCTGTGACCCCTTGGGAGGAACAGGGCGTACTGGGGGCAATTACACCGATAAACTCATCTTT. Amino acid sequence: CACDPLGGTGRTGGNYTDKLIF. This chain uses TRDV2 with TRDJ1; 8 bases are shared with TRDD3. The J segment lost 0 bases and the V segment lost 3 bases, leaving 26 bases of the junction unmatched. The germline V gene has CDR1 GEAIGNYY and CDR2 EKD. The CDR3 is 22 residues long.

The chain uses TRDV2 and TRDJ1, with TRDD3 identical over 9 bases. In germline, CDR1 is GEAIGNYY, CDR2 EKD. This CDR3 is built from 20 residues. The ends lost 3 bases at V and 0 bases at J; junction bases unmatched: 19. CDR3: CACDRVPFTGGLLHTDKLIF. The CDR3 DNA reads as TGTGCCTGTGACCGAGTACCCTTTACTGGGGGACTTCTCCACACCGATAAACTCATCTTT.

This clone showed up just a few times. This chain connects TRDV2 to TRDJ1; D gene uncertain. The CDR3 is 17 amino acids. Germline V lookup: CDR1 GEAIGNYY, CDR2 EKD. Trimming removed 0 bases from V and 5 bases from J, with 21 bases in between. CDR3 bases: TGTGCCTGTGACACCGTCCGCAGTGCAGGACGCGGGGATAAACTCATCTTT. Translating it yields CACDTVRSAGRGDKLIF.

The rearrangement joins TRDV2 to TRDJ1, with 8 bases matching TRDD3. V lost 0 bases to trimming and J lost 0 bases; unmatched junction nucleotides: 17. Germline CDR1 is GEAIGNYY and CDR2 is EKD. This CDR3 is built from 20 residues. The CDR3 region is CACDTLNLLGAPPYTDKLIF. CDR3 DNA: TGTGCCTGTGACACCTTAAACTTACTGGGGGCGCCACCGTACACCGATAAACTCATCTTT.

In its sample, this clone ranks as medium-sized. The rearrangement links TRDV2 to TRDJ1; 7 bases align to TRDD2. Trimming removed 4 bases from V and 3 bases from J; junction bases left unmatched: 13. The CDR3 loop spans 16 amino acids. Looked up from germline, CDR1 is GEAIGNYY and CDR2 is EKD. This chain's CDR3 is CACEPLLPRQADKLIF. DNA of the CDR3: TGTGCCTGTGAGCCCCTCCTTCCTCGGCAGGCCGATAAACTCATCTTT.

The table lists this clone with a few counts. Possible read error: a much larger clone is one base away. The V and J genes are TRDV2 and TRDJ3; 12 bases are a match to TRDD3. J lost 0 bases, V lost 5 bases, and 7 bases had no gene match. The CDR3 runs to 19 residues. Germline V lookup: CDR1 GEAIGNYY, CDR2 EKD. The CDR3 DNA reads as TGTGCCTGTGTAGTACTGGGGGATACCAGCTCCTGGGACACCCGACAGATGTTTTTC. As protein: CACVVLGDTSSWDTRQMFF.

This clone was seen more than once but under ten times. V and J are TRDV2 and TRDJ1; D gene ambiguous. V gave up 0 bases and J gave up 0 bases, with 13 bases separating them. Germline loops: CDR1 GEAIGNYY, CDR2 EKD. This CDR3 has 16 residues. CDR3: CACDTLGLPYTDKLIF. In DNA, the CDR3 is TGTGCCTGTGACACCTTGGGACTCCCATACACCGATAAACTCATCTTT.

The genes are TRDV2 and TRDJ3, with D maybe TRDD3 (5 bases). This CDR3 contains 21 residues. Trimming left V 3 bases short and J 0 bases short, with 23 bases between. Germline V gives CDR1 GEAIGNYY, CDR2 EKD. The CDR3 protein is CACDEPSSGGLSSWDTRQMFF. The CDR3 nucleotides read TGTGCCTGTGACGAACCCTCCTCGGGGGGCCTGAGCTCCTGGGACACCCGACAGATGTTTTTC.

The V and J genes are TRDV2 and TRDJ1, with 8 bases aligning to TRDD3. The J segment lost 0 bases and the V segment lost 4 bases, leaving 6 bases of the junction unmatched. CDR1 and CDR2 (germline): GEAIGNYY, EKD. The CDR3 consists of 15 residues. CDR3 sequence reads: CACDPLGDHTDKLIF. As DNA, the CDR3 is TGTGCCTGTGATCCCCTGGGGGACCACACCGATAAACTCATCTTT.